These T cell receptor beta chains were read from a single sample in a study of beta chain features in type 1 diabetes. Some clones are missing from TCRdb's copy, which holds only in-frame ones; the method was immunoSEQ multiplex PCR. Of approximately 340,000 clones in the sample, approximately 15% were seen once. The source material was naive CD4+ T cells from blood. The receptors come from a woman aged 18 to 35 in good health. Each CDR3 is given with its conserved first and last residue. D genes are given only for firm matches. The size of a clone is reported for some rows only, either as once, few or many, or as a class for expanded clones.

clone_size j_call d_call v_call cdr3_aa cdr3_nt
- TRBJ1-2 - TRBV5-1 CASSLAASNSGGYTF TGCGCCAGCAGCTTGGCGGCATCGAATTCGGGTGGCTACACCTTC
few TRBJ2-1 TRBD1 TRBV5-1 CASSPGQISYNEQFF TGCGCCAGCAGCCCGGGACAGATCTCCTACAATGAGCAGTTCTTC
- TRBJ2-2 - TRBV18 CASSPYTGELFF TGTGCCAGCTCACCCTACACCGGGGAGCTGTTTTTT
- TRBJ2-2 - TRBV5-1 CASSGGSSTGELFF TGCGCCAGCAGCGGAGGGAGTTCAACCGGGGAGCTGTTTTTT
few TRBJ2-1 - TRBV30 CAWKDQGMGAEQFF TGTGCCTGGAAGGATCAAGGGATGGGGGCTGAGCAGTTCTTC
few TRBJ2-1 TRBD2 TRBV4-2 CASSQEASGAYNEQFF TGTGCCAGCAGCCAAGAAGCCAGCGGGGCCTACAATGAGCAGTTCTTC
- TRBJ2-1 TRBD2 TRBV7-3 CASSLMGLAVLNEQFF TGTGCCAGCAGCTTAATGGGACTAGCAGTGCTCAATGAGCAGTTCTTC
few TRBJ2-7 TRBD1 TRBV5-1 CASSSRDSYRDEQYF TGCGCCAGCAGCTCCCGGGACAGCTATCGGGACGAGCAGTACTTC
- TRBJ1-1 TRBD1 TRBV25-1 CASSELQGQGSEAFF TGTGCCAGCAGTGAACTGCAGGGACAGGGATCTGAAGCTTTCTTT
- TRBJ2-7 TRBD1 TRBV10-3 CAISRDSYEQYF TGTGCCATCAGCCGGGACAGCTACGAGCAGTACTTC
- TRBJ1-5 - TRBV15 CATSTGYQPQHF TGTGCCACCAGCACAGGGTATCAGCCCCAGCATTTT
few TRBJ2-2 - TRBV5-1 CASSPRANTGELFF TGCGCCAGCAGCCCCAGGGCGAACACCGGGGAGCTGTTTTTT
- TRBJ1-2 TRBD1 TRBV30 CAWRETGGGSYGYTF TGTGCCTGGAGGGAAACAGGGGGCGGGAGCTATGGCTACACCTTC
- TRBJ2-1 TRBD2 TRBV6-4 CASKLLAGGNEQFF TGTGCCAGCAAGCTCCTAGCGGGAGGTAATGAGCAGTTCTTC
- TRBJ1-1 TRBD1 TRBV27 CASRPTGGAGNTEAFF TGTGCCAGCAGACCCACAGGGGGCGCGGGAAACACTGAAGCTTTCTTT
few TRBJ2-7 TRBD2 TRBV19 CASSILLAGGNEQYF TGTGCCAGTAGTATTCTCCTAGCGGGAGGAAACGAGCAGTACTTC
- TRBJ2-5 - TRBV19 CASSMRETQYF TGTGCCAGTAGTATGCGAGAGACCCAGTACTTC
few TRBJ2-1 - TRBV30 CAWVLYNEQFF TGTGCCTGGGTTCTCTACAATGAGCAGTTCTTC
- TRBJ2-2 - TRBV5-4 CASSLKGGTNTGELFF TGTGCCAGCAGCTTGAAGGGAGGAACGAACACCGGGGAGCTGTTTTTT
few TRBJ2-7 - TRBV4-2 CASSQDRLAFYEQYF TGTGCCAGCAGCCAAGATCGGCTAGCGTTCTACGAGCAGTACTTC